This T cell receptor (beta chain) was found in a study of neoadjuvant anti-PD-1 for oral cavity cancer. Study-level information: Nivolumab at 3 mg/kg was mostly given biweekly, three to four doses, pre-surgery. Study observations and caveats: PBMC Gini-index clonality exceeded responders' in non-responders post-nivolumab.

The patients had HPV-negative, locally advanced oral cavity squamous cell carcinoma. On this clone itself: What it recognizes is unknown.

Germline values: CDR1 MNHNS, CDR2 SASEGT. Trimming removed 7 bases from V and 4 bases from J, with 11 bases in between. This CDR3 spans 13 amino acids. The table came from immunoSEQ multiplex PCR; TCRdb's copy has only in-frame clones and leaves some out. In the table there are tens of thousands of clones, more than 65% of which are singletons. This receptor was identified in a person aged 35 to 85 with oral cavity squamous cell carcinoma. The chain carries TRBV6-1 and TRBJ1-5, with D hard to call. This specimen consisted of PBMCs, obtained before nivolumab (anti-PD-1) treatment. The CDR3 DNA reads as TGTGCCAGCATCCTGGACCGTAATCAGCCCCAGCATTTT. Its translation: CASILDRNQPQHF.